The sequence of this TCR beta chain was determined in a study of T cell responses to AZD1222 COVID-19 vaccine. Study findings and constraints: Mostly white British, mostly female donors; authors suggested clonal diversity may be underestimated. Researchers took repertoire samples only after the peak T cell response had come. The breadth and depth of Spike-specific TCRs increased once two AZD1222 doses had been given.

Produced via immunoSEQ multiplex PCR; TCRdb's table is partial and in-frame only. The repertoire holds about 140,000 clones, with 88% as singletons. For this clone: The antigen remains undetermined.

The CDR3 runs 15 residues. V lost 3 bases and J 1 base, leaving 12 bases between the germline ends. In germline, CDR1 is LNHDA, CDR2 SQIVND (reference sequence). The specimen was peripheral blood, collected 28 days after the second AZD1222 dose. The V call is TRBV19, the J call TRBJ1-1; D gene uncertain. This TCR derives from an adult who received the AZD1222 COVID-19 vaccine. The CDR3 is CASSIIQSSNTEAFF. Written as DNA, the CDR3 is TGTGCCAGTAGTATTATTCAGTCCTCGAACACTGAAGCTTTCTTT.